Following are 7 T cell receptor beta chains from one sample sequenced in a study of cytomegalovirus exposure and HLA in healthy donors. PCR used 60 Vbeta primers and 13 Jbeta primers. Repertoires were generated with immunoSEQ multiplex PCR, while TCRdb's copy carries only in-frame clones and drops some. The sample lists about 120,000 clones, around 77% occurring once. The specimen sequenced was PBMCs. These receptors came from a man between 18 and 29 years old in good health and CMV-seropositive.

CDR3: CASSLIRRGGAPLHF. CDR3 DNA: TGTGCCAGCAGCTTAATTCGGAGAGGGGGGGCACCCCTCCACTTT. The chain joins TRBV7-2 to TRBJ1-6; D is possibly TRBD1 (6 bases). This CDR3 contains 15 residues. In germline, CDR1 is SGHTA, CDR2 FQGNSA. V gave up 2 bases and J gave up 11 bases, with 16 bases separating them. Looking up the rest from reference TRBV7-2 and TRBJ1-6 gives the full variable domain: GAGVSQSPSNKVTEKGKDVELRCDPISGHTALYWYRQSLGQGLEFLIYFQGNSAPDKSGLPSDRFSAERTGGSVSTLTIQRTQQEDSAVYLCASSLIRRGGAPLHFGNGTRLTVT.

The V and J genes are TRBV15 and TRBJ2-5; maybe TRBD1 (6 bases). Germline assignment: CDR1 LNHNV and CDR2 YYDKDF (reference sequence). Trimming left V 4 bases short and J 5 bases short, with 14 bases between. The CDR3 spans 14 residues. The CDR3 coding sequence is TGTGCCACCAGCACCTTAACAGGGACGGAGACCCAGTACTTC. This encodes CATSTLTGTETQYF.

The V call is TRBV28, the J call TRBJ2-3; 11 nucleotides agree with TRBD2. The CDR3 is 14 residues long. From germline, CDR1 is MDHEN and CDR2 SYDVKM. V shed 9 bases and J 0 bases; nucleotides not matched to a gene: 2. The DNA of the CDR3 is TGTGCCAGTTCTAGCGGGGGGAGCACAGATACGCAGTATTTT. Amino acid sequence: CASSSGGSTDTQYF.

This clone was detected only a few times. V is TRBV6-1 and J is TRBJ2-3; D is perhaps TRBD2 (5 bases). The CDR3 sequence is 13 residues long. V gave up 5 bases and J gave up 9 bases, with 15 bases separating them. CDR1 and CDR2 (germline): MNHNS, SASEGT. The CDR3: CASSSTDGGTQYF. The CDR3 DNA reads TGTGCCAGCAGTTCGACCGACGGCGGGACGCAGTATTTT.

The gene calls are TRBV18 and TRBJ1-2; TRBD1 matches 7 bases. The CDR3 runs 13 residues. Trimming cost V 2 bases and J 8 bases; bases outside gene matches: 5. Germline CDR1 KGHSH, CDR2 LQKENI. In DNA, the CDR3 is TGTGCCAGCTCACCAGAAAGGGGGCAGGGCTACACCTTC. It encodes CASSPERGQGYTF.

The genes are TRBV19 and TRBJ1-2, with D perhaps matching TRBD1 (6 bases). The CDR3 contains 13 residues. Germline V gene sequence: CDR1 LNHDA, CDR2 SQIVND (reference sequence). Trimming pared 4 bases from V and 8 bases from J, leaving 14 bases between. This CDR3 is CASSTGTYEGYTF. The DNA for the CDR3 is TGTGCCAGTAGTACCGGGACATATGAGGGCTACACCTTC.

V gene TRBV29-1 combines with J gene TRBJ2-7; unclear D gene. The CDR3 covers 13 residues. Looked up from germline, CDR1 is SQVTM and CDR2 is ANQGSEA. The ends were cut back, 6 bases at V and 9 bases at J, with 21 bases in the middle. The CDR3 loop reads CSVATPLYGGQYF. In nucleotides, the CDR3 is TGCAGCGTCGCGACTCCCCTGTATGGTGGGCAGTACTTC.